One sample yielded the 14 T cell receptor beta chains listed below, sequenced in a study of cytomegalovirus exposure and HLA in healthy donors. A multiplex PCR was run with 60 Vbeta primers and 13 Jbeta primers. The repertoire was sequenced with immunoSEQ multiplex PCR; TCRdb's copy has only in-frame clones and lacks some. The table has some 130,000 clones, roughly 8.8% seen once. Material for sequencing was PBMCs. These TCRs come from a woman in her forties in good health and CMV-seropositive.

V usage is TRBV10-2 and J usage is TRBJ1-2; perhaps TRBD1 as D (6 bases). This CDR3 contains 13 residues. Looked up from germline, CDR1 is WSHSY and CDR2 is SAAADI. Trimming pared 4 bases from V and 4 bases from J, leaving 10 bases between. CDR3 sequence reads: CASSGGQFYGYTF. The DNA for the CDR3 is TGCGCCAGCAGTGGGGGGCAGTTCTATGGCTACACCTTC.

This clone has more than one count but fewer than ten. The CDR3 reads CASSYGTLMNTEAFF. As DNA, the CDR3 is TGTGCCAGCAGTTATGGGACATTGATGAACACTGAAGCTTTCTTT. The chain links TRBV6-6 to TRBJ1-1; D is possibly TRBD1 (6 bases). The V gene lost 3 bases and the J gene lost 0 bases, with 11 bases spanning the gap. This CDR3 contains 15 residues. Germline V gene data show CDR1 as MNHNY and CDR2 as SVGAGI (reference sequence).

The chain employs TRBV6-1 and TRBJ2-7, with 9 positions matching TRBD1. There are 14 residues in the CDR3. Germline CDR1 reads MNHNS; CDR2 reads SASEGT. V shed 11 bases, J shed 3 bases, and the junction held 11 bases outside the gene matches. The CDR3 region has the DNA TGTGCCTCCAAAAACCCGGGACAGGGCTACGAGCAGTACTTC. Residues: CASKNPGQGYEQYF.

V is TRBV9 and J is TRBJ2-3; 10 nucleotides line up with TRBD2. Germline CDR1 is SGDLS and CDR2 is YYNGEE. V shed 0 bases, J shed 8 bases, and the junction held 9 bases outside the gene matches. The CDR3 spans 16 residues. CDR3 DNA: TGTGCCAGCAGCGTAGCGGGCGCTAGCGGGGGACGTACGCAGTATTTT. Amino acids: CASSVAGASGGRTQYF.

This clone was picked up a small number of times. This chain links TRBV6-1 with TRBJ2-5; TRBD2 matches 7 bases. V gave up 2 bases and J gave up 2 bases; unmatched junction bases: 20. CDR3 length: 20 residues. Germline V gene sequence: CDR1 MNHNS, CDR2 SASEGT. CDR3 DNA: TGTGCCAGCAGTGAATGGCCGACCTATAGCGCGGGGGAGATACAAGAGACCCAGTACTTC. Translated: CASSEWPTYSAGEIQETQYF.

The sample holds a few counts of this clone. The rearrangement links TRBV7-9 to TRBJ1-6; maybe TRBD1 (5 bases). CDR3 size: 13 residues. In germline, CDR1 is SEHNR, CDR2 FQNEAQ (reference sequence). In nucleotides, the CDR3 is TGTGCGGGGGGGAGCTCCTATAATTCACCCCTCCACTTT. It encodes CAGGSSYNSPLHF.

This clone was counted a few times. The identical CDR3 is also encoded by other nucleotide sequences in the sample. This sequence joins TRBV5-4 and TRBJ2-7; possibly TRBD2 for D (5 bases). Germline CDR1 is SGHNT and CDR2 is YYREEE (reference sequence). V lost 5 bases to trimming and J lost 5 bases, with 17 bases between them. The CDR3 length is 14 residues. Here the CDR3 reads CASSRLSRENEQYF. The CDR3 region has the DNA TGTGCCAGCAGTCGACTCTCGAGGGAGAACGAGCAGTACTTC.

This rearrangement joins TRBV7-2 to TRBJ2-5, with 13 nucleotides matching TRBD2. CDR1 and CDR2 (germline): SGHTA, FQGNSA. The trim removed 5 bases at V and 8 bases at J, leaving 14 bases unmatched. This CDR3 contains 17 residues. The CDR3 is CASSRTSGGPKGETQYF. The CDR3 DNA reads as TGTGCCAGCAGCCGGACTAGCGGGGGCCCTAAGGGGGAAACCCAGTACTTC.

The sample holds a few counts of this clone. The V and J genes are TRBV11-2 and TRBJ2-7, with 7 bases matching TRBD2. CDR3 length: 12 amino acids. Trimming removed 5 bases from V and 6 bases from J; junction bases left unmatched: 4. In germline, CDR1 is SGHAT, CDR2 FQNNGV. The CDR3 DNA follows: TGTGCCAGCAGCCAAAGGGAGGGCGAGCAGTACTTC. Translating it yields CASSQREGEQYF.

This clone has more than one count but fewer than ten. The rearrangement uses TRBV6-1 and TRBJ2-5; 14 nucleotides line up with TRBD2. The CDR3 consists of 16 residues. Unmatched junction bases numbered 2, after V lost 1 base and J lost 4 bases. CDR1 and CDR2 from the germline V gene are MNHNS and SASEGT. In nucleotides, the CDR3 is TGTGCCAGCAGTGAAGGACTAGCGGGGGGGAGAGAGACCCAGTACTTC. It specifies CASSEGLAGGRETQYF.

This clone was detected a few times. The chain uses TRBV14 and TRBJ1-1; D gene ambiguous. CDR1 SGHDN and CDR2 FVKESK come from the germline V gene. Trimming left V 4 bases short and J 5 bases short, with 11 bases between. The CDR3 extends over 13 amino acids. CDR3 sequence reads: CASSPIAGTEAFF. The CDR3 nucleotides read TGTGCCAGCAGCCCGATCGCGGGGACTGAAGCTTTCTTT.

The genes are TRBV6-1 and TRBJ2-1; 7 nucleotides line up with TRBD2. The germline V gene has CDR1 MNHNS and CDR2 SASEGT. With 6 bases clipped from V and 2 bases from J, the junction kept 4 bases outside the gene matches. There are 14 residues in the CDR3. The CDR3 bases are TGTGCCAGCAGGGCGGGAGAGACCTACAATGAGCAGTTCTTC. Translating gives CASRAGETYNEQFF.

This chain joins TRBV6-6 and TRBJ2-5, with D maybe TRBD2 (6 bases). Germline loops: CDR1 MNHNY, CDR2 SVGAGI (reference sequence). V dropped 5 bases and J dropped 1 base, with 11 bases sitting between them. CDR3 length: 14 amino acids. The CDR3 region has the DNA TGTGCCAGCAGTCCCCCGGGACTCCAAGAGACCCAGTACTTC. It codes for CASSPPGLQETQYF.

This clone was seen a handful of times. Other DNA sequences in the sample encode the same CDR3. The chain uses TRBV5-1 and TRBJ2-5; unclear D gene. The CDR3 sequence is 12 residues long. Germline V gene sequence: CDR1 SGHRS, CDR2 YFSETQ. Between the trimmed V and J ends, which lost 0 bases and 5 bases, there was a span of 5 bases. The CDR3, as DNA: TGCGCCAGCAGCTTGGCAGGCGAGACCCAGTACTTC. Its translation is CASSLAGETQYF.